This T cell receptor (beta chain) was profiled in a study of T cell responses to AZD1222 COVID-19 vaccine. Study-wide findings and caveats: Only a handful of AZD1222 recipients tested seropositive at baseline.

Second-dose recipients at about 4 or about 12 weeks were treated as one pooled group. Sequenced by immunoSEQ multiplex PCR; TCRdb stores in-frame clones only, minus some. The sample holds 65,000 to 90,000 clones, roughly nine tenths seen once. This clone was counted a few times. The antigen remains unidentified. Sample: peripheral blood, taken 28 days after the second AZD1222 dose. The clonotype comes from an adult who received the AZD1222 COVID-19 vaccine.

CDR3 residues: CSVERMTGGIGGEQFF. The CDR3 DNA reads TGCAGCGTTGAGCGGATGACGGGCGGGATCGGGGGTGAGCAGTTCTTC. The chain joins TRBV29-1 to TRBJ2-1; TRBD2 might be the D (6 bases). Deletions cut 3 bases from V and 9 bases from J, with 24 bases between. CDR1 SQVTM and CDR2 ANQGSEA come from the germline V gene. There are 16 residues in the CDR3.